This passage covers 7 T cell receptor beta chains from one sample sequenced in a study of beta chain features in type 1 diabetes. The study reverse transcribed the entire isolated RNA, so it sequenced expressed TCRB transcripts. Produced via immunoSEQ multiplex PCR; TCRdb's table is partial and in-frame only. The data show around 250,000 clones, less than 35% seen once. Sequences were obtained from central memory CD4+ T cells from blood. The receptors come from a man aged 25-45 years in good health.

The chain joins TRBV10-1 to TRBJ2-3, with D possibly TRBD2 on 6 matching bases. V lost 11 bases, J lost 1 base, and 13 bases lay in between. The CDR3 extends over 13 amino acids. Germline CDR1 WNHNN, CDR2 SYGVQD (reference sequence). The CDR3 protein is CASTGTCTDTQYF. The CDR3 nucleotides are TGCGCCTCCACCGGGACTTGCACAGATACGCAGTATTTT.

The chain joins TRBV5-4 to TRBJ2-7; D could derive from TRBD1 or TRBD2 (5 bases each). V lost 2 bases, J lost 8 bases, and 14 bases lay in between. Looked up from germline, CDR1 is SGHNT and CDR2 is YYREEE (reference sequence). This CDR3 has 13 residues. CDR3 protein: CASSFGDALKQYF. DNA for the CDR3: TGTGCCAGCAGCTTCGGGGACGCTCTAAAGCAGTACTTC.

The chain has TRBV19 and TRBJ1-1; 7 nucleotides align to TRBD1. The V gene end was trimmed by 8 bases and the J gene end by 8 bases; junction bases not matched to a gene: 5. The CDR3 has 11 residues. Germline V CDR1 and CDR2: LNHDA, SQIVND (reference sequence). CDR3 sequence reads: CASLRQGEAFF. The CDR3 nucleotides read TGTGCCAGTCTTCGACAGGGAGAAGCTTTCTTT.

Concerning this clone: Other nucleotide sequences from this sample produce the same CDR3. V is TRBV25-1 and J is TRBJ2-5, with D perhaps TRBD1 (5 bases). Germline-derived CDR1 and CDR2 are MGHDK and SYGVNS. The CDR3 loop spans 13 amino acids. V was pared by 5 bases and J by 5 bases, with 12 bases between. The CDR3 nucleotides read TGTGCCAGCAGTTACAGGACCGGGGAGACCCAGTACTTC. It is translated as CASSYRTGETQYF.

CDR3 nucleotides: TGTGCCAGCAGTGCCAAGGGAGGTAGCGGGAGGAGTACGGGCGAGCAGTACTTC. As protein: CASSAKGGSGRSTGEQYF. V gene TRBV7-8 combines with J gene TRBJ2-7; 10 nucleotides line up with TRBD2. The germline V gene encodes CDR1 SGHVS and CDR2 FQNEAQ. Germline trimming cut 6 bases from V and 6 bases from J; bases unmatched to any gene: 20. The CDR3 sequence is 18 residues long.

The V and J genes are TRBV29-1 and TRBJ1-1; no clear D. The V end lost 5 bases, the J end lost 0 bases, and 10 bases lay between the germline ends. Germline values: CDR1 SQVTM, CDR2 ANQGSEA. This CDR3 spans 13 amino acids. CDR3 sequence (DNA): TGCAGCGTTCGGGCTACAGTGAACACTGAAGCTTTCTTT. It yields the protein CSVRATVNTEAFF.

This clone came up many times. Other DNA sequences in this sample translate to the same CDR3. The genes are TRBV15 and TRBJ2-1; D perhaps matches TRBD2 (6 bases). Germline CDR1 reads LNHNV; CDR2 reads YYDKDF (reference sequence). With 1 base removed from V and 1 base from J, the gap between germline ends came to 8 bases. The CDR3 loop spans 15 amino acids. The CDR3, as DNA: TGTGCCACCAGCAGAGGTGGGGGGTCCTACAATGAGCAGTTCTTC. Its translation: CATSRGGGSYNEQFF.